These 20 T cell receptor beta chains were all obtained from the same sample, sequenced in a study of T cells after yellow fever vaccination (dated by TCRdb to the late 2010s). The sample's treatment or condition label, decoded: live attenuated yellow fever vaccine strain. Receptor libraries were prepared by 5' RACE. The data were produced on an Illumina HiSeq 2500. TCRdb took the public reads, trimmed them with fastp at Q25, ran MiXCR for clone calling and kept in-frame beta chains. Every distinct CDR3 protein forms one entry, paired with its most common genes and DNA. For this sample there are around 530,000 distinct CDR3 sequences; about a sixth appear just once. The ten largest make up approximately 15% of the sample. The sample consisted of PBMCs, taken 4 to 6 days after the first yellow fever vaccination. Receptors originate from a man between 18 and 29 years old who received the YFV17D yellow fever vaccine.

The rearrangement joins TRBV20-1 to TRBJ2-5; no definite D call. The CDR3 has 12 amino acids. CDR1 DFQATT and CDR2 SNEGSKA come from the germline V gene (reference sequence). V lost 3 bases and J 1 base, leaving 6 bases between the germline ends. The CDR3 nucleotides are TGCAGTGCTAGCGTCAGCCAAGAGACCCAGTACTTC. Translated, it gives CSASVSQETQYF.

This clonotype was recorded a few times. The J gene is TRBJ2-5, the V gene TRBV5-4; D unclear. V lost 3 bases to trimming and J lost 4 bases, with 13 bases between them. CDR1 is SGHNT and CDR2 is YYREEE in the germline V gene (reference sequence). CDR3 length: 14 residues. CDR3 in amino acids: CASSSDPSGETQYF. The CDR3 bases are TGTGCCAGCAGCTCGGACCCCTCGGGAGAGACCCAGTACTTC.

V usage is TRBV7-9 and J usage is TRBJ1-5; D not resolved. Germline values: CDR1 SEHNR, CDR2 FQNEAQ (reference sequence). The CDR3 consists of 11 residues. Trimming removed 8 bases at V and 3 bases at J, with 5 bases between. CDR3 amino acids: CASGLNQPQHF. The CDR3 nucleotides read TGTGCCAGCGGGCTCAATCAGCCCCAGCATTTT. Supplemented by reference TRBV7-9 and TRBJ1-5, the full variable domain reads DTGVSQNPRHKITKRGQNVTFRCDPISEHNRLYWYRQTLGQGPEFLTYFQNEAQLEKSRLLSDRFSAERPKGSFSTLEIQRTEQGDSAMYLCASGLNQPQHFGDGTRLSIL.

V is TRBV19 and J is TRBJ2-3; D call uncertain. The germline V gene encodes CDR1 LNHDA and CDR2 SQIVND (reference sequence). The CDR3 is made up of 18 amino acids. V lost 3 bases and J 0 bases, leaving 19 bases between the germline ends. The CDR3 sequence is CASSISDLSRTSTDTQYF. The CDR3 DNA is TGTGCCAGTAGTATTAGTGATTTGAGCAGAACTAGCACAGATACGCAGTATTTT.

This clonotype was detected many times. The genes are TRBV29-1 and TRBJ2-7; 9 nucleotides match TRBD2. The CDR3 sequence is 11 residues long. V was clipped by 4 bases and J by 6 bases; unmatched bases: 1. The germline gives CDR1 SQVTM, CDR2 ANQGSEA. The CDR3 sequence is CSVVRGGEQYV. CDR3 DNA sequence: TGCAGCGTTGTGCGGGGGGGCGAGCAGTACGTC.

V is TRBV27 and J is TRBJ1-3; D is perhaps TRBD1 (5 bases). The CDR3 consists of 14 residues. The germline V gene encodes CDR1 MNHEY and CDR2 SMNVEV (reference sequence). V lost 5 bases and J 3 bases, leaving 11 bases between the germline ends. The CDR3 DNA reads TGTGCCAGCAGTCAGGGTTTTTTTGGAAACACCATATATTTT. Translated: CASSQGFFGNTIYF.

This clonotype was recorded a few times. This rearrangement joins TRBV4-1 to TRBJ1-1; D not resolved. The length of the CDR3 is 13 residues. Trimming stripped 4 bases from V and 3 bases from J, with 9 bases between. Germline V gene lookup returns CDR1 MGHRA and CDR2 YSYEKL. DNA of the CDR3: TGCGCCAGCAGCCCCGGGCCCCACACTGAAGCTTTCTTT. Encoded protein: CASSPGPHTEAFF.

This rearrangement joins TRBV18 to TRBJ2-4; 7 bases fit TRBD1. Germline CDR1 is KGHSH and CDR2 is LQKENI. This CDR3 spans 14 amino acids. V trimming: 5 bases; J trimming: 1 base; junction bases outside the gene matches: 2. The CDR3 spells CASSADRAKNIQYF. The CDR3 bases are TGTGCCAGCTCAGCGGACAGGGCCAAAAACATTCAGTACTTC.

The chain uses TRBV6-5 and TRBJ1-2, with TRBD1 matching over 9 bases. Germline lookup yields CDR1 MNHEY and CDR2 SVGAGI. The CDR3 extends over 15 amino acids. With V trimmed by 2 bases and J by 6 bases, 7 bases remained unmatched. The CDR3: CASSYDRGVFDGYTF. The CDR3 DNA reads TGTGCCAGCAGTTACGACAGGGGGGTTTTTGATGGCTACACCTTC.

The chain uses TRBV5-6 and TRBJ1-5, with D perhaps TRBD1 (5 bases). V was trimmed by 2 bases and J by 7 bases, leaving 10 bases between them. Germline CDR1 reads SGHDT; CDR2 reads YYEEEE. The CDR3 consists of 13 residues. The CDR3 sequence: CASSFQGRQPQHF. DNA of the CDR3: TGTGCCAGCAGCTTCCAGGGTCGACAGCCCCAGCATTTT.

The chain carries TRBV4-1 and TRBJ2-1; 14 bases line up with TRBD2. The germline V gene has CDR1 MGHRA and CDR2 YSYEKL. The CDR3 length is 21 residues. After removal of 2 bases from V and 2 bases from J, the junction contained 14 bases not matched to a gene. The CDR3 sequence is CASSQTPLGLAGGLAYNEQFF. As DNA, the CDR3 is TGCGCCAGCAGCCAAACCCCTCTAGGACTAGCGGGGGGCCTCGCCTACAATGAGCAGTTCTTC.

The rearrangement links TRBV6-2 or TRBV6-3 to TRBJ2-7; 8 bases are shared with TRBD2. The germline V gene encodes CDR1 MNHEY and CDR2 SVGEGT. The CDR3 sequence is 13 residues long. Trimming removed 6 bases from V and 2 bases from J; junction bases left unmatched: 3. As DNA, the CDR3 is TGTGCCAGCAGCCGCGGGGGGCCCTACGAGCAGTACTTC. Amino acid sequence: CASSRGGPYEQYF.

This clonotype was recorded a few times. V is TRBV13 and J is TRBJ2-3; D gene unclear. Germline CDR1 and CDR2: PRHDT and FYEKMQ (reference sequence). This CDR3 has 14 amino acids. Trimming stripped 5 bases from V and 5 bases from J, with 14 bases between. The CDR3 DNA sequence: TGTGCCAGCAGCGACGCCCTAGGCAGAGATACGCAGTATTTT. Translation: CASSDALGRDTQYF.

The chain employs TRBV28 and TRBJ1-5; D remains unclear. V was cut by 4 bases and J by 0 bases, with 7 bases left in between. Germline V lookup: CDR1 MDHEN, CDR2 SYDVKM. The CDR3 is made up of 14 amino acids. Written as DNA, the CDR3 is TGTGCCAGCAGTTCCGAGATTAGCAATCAGCCCCAGCATTTT. Its translation: CASSSEISNQPQHF.

This clonotype showed up just a few times. The rearrangement uses TRBV28 and TRBJ1-2, with D unclear. This CDR3 has 14 amino acids. The V end lost 2 bases, the J end lost 4 bases, and 11 bases lay between the germline ends. Looked up from germline, CDR1 is MDHEN and CDR2 is SYDVKM. The CDR3 nucleotides are TGTGCCAGCAGTTTAAGGCAACACCTCTATGGCTACACCTTC. As protein: CASSLRQHLYGYTF.

In this sample, this clonotype turned up a few times. The gene calls are TRBV12-3 or TRBV12-4 and TRBJ2-7, with 7 bases identical to TRBD2. With 8 bases clipped from V and 2 bases from J, the junction kept 9 bases outside the gene matches. The CDR3 contains 14 residues. CDR3 amino acids: CASQGRTRPYEQYF. The CDR3 DNA reads as TGTGCCAGCCAAGGGAGGACTAGACCCTACGAGCAGTACTTC.

This chain joins TRBV5-4 and TRBJ1-1; possible D gene TRBD1, 5 bases. The CDR3 totals 13 residues. V was shortened by 6 bases and J by 8 bases, with 17 bases between the two germline ends. Germline loops: CDR1 SGHNT, CDR2 YYREEE (reference sequence). The CDR3 nucleotides read TGTGCCAGCAACCAGTGGATGGGGGGAGAAGCTTTCTTT. As protein: CASNQWMGGEAFF. The full variable domain, rest sourced from reference TRBV5-4 and TRBJ1-1, is ETGVTQSPTHLIKTRGQQVTLRCSSQSGHNTVSWYQQALGQGPQFIFQYYREEENGRGNFPPRFSGLQFPNYSSELNVNALELDDSALYLCASNQWMGGEAFFGQGTRLTVV.

The chain employs TRBV29-1 and TRBJ2-1; 8 bases map to TRBD1. V shed 6 bases and J 5 bases; nucleotides not matched to a gene: 12. Germline CDR1 SQVTM, CDR2 ANQGSEA. The CDR3 is 15 residues long. The CDR3 spells CSVNQGASRDNEQFF. The CDR3 region has the DNA TGCAGCGTCAACCAGGGGGCCTCCCGGGACAATGAGCAGTTCTTC.

The chain links TRBV5-1 to TRBJ2-3; a weak D match, TRBD1 (5 bases). There are 13 residues in the CDR3. V was trimmed by 1 base and J by 6 bases, leaving 9 bases between them. The V gene's germline CDR1 is SGHRS and CDR2 YFSETQ. The CDR3 here is CASSLLPGDTQYF. In DNA, the CDR3 is TGCGCCAGCAGCTTGCTGCCAGGGGATACGCAGTATTTT.

A word on this clonotype: The DNA is left out, because the CDR3 cannot be placed on it with certainty; the CDR3 is given as TCRdb lists it. This sequence joins TRBV12-3 or TRBV12-4 and TRBJ2-2; TRBD1 is the table's D call, not checked against the DNA. The CDR3 has 21 residues if both end residues are counted. CDR3 amino acids: CASRLSQGITGELFFRMELFF.